This T cell receptor beta chain was obtained from a study of cytomegalovirus exposure and HLA in healthy donors. Germline V gives CDR1 SGHRS, CDR2 YFSETQ. Trimming shortened V by 6 bases and J by 6 bases, and 15 bases separated the two germline ends. This CDR3 is 14 amino acids long. The method was immunoSEQ multiplex PCR; TCRdb's version includes in-frame clones alone and lacks a portion of them. Found here are under 150,000 clones, about 88% of them singletons; the top ten hold just over 8.5%. The sequenced sample was PBMCs. The sequence came from a man between 18 and 29 years old in good health and CMV-seropositive. This chain uses TRBV5-1 with TRBJ1-4; a weak D match, TRBD1 (6 bases). The CDR3 nucleotides are TGCGCCAGCACCGTGGGGGGGCCTTATGAAAAACTGTTTTTT. Protein: CASTVGGPYEKLFF.